The entry below gives a single TCR beta chain sequence along with its context. The CDR3 contains 13 residues. Trimming removed 2 bases at V and 10 bases at J, with 12 bases between. In germline, CDR1 is LNHDA, CDR2 SQIVND (reference sequence). The data originate from a study of T-cell memory formation after mild COVID-19. TCRdb re-called the 5' RACE reads through MiXCR, storing one row per CDR3 protein. Here the sample spans fewer than 600,000 distinct CDR3 sequences, roughly 22% being singletons. This TCR derives from an adult woman who had mild COVID-19 (a few samples of this study predate the infection). Cell type and time point are not known. V usage is TRBV19 and J usage is TRBJ2-1; perhaps TRBD1 as D (5 bases). The specimen was PBMCs or a T cell subset sorted from them (not recorded which). CDR3 protein: CASSIKGAEEQFF. The DNA for the CDR3 is TGTGCCAGTAGTATAAAAGGGGCAGAGGAGCAGTTCTTC.